This T cell receptor beta chain comes out of a study of spatial heterogeneity in lung cancer. Study in general: Any follow-up PBMC samples that were available went on to be sequenced, and the median time to follow-up was roughly 2 years after resection. Unique TCR and UMI combinations averaged more than ten appearances each in raw reads.

This clonotype was seen at least ten times. Each TCR cDNA molecule carried a unique molecular identifier. Using its own MiXCR run on the 5' RACE reads, TCRdb lists one record per CDR3 protein. Altogether about 27,000 distinct CDR3 sequences are present, roughly 5.4% being singletons, with the ten largest covering 20% to 25%. Trimming shortened V by 5 bases and J by 10 bases, and 15 bases separated the two germline ends. The length of the CDR3 is 13 residues. Germline values: CDR1 SQVTM, CDR2 ANQGSEA. Specified time point: blood at routine non-recurrence follow-up after resection. This TCR was sampled from a female donor with early-stage non-small cell lung cancer. This specimen was PBMCs, taken at follow-up. The V and J genes are TRBV29-1 and TRBJ2-6; D possibly corresponds to TRBD2 (6 bases). CDR3 nucleotide sequence: TGCAGCGTTCTGGACCCGGGAGTTAACGTCCTGACTTTC. The encoded protein is CSVLDPGVNVLTF.